The present T cell receptor beta chain was sequenced within a study of graft-versus-host responses after intestinal transplantation. The overall study: Once they had received anti-thymocyte globulin induction, all recipients took tacrolimus and steroids for 2 to 4 years.

Germline CDR1 reads SNHLY; CDR2 reads FYNNEI. This CDR3 region has 15 residues. V lost 7 bases and J lost 1; bases outside the gene matches: 6. Points on this clone: Its antigen is not identified.

Study outcomes and limitations: Peak GvH clone levels in circulation were associated with early post-transplant HvG declines.

Clones were read by immunoSEQ multiplex PCR, and TCRdb kept only the in-frame ones, dropping some. Of roughly 120,000 clones listed, approximately 95% are singletons. This sequence joins TRBV2 and TRBJ2-1, with 8 bases fitting TRBD2. Sequenced material: unstimulated CD8+ T cells sorted from spleen or lymph node cells, taken before intestinal transplant. The clonotype originates from a human donor who received an intestinal transplant. CDR3 coding DNA: TGTGCCAGCACCCAGGGACTAGTTTCCTACAATGAGCAGTTCTTC. Residues: CASTQGLVSYNEQFF.